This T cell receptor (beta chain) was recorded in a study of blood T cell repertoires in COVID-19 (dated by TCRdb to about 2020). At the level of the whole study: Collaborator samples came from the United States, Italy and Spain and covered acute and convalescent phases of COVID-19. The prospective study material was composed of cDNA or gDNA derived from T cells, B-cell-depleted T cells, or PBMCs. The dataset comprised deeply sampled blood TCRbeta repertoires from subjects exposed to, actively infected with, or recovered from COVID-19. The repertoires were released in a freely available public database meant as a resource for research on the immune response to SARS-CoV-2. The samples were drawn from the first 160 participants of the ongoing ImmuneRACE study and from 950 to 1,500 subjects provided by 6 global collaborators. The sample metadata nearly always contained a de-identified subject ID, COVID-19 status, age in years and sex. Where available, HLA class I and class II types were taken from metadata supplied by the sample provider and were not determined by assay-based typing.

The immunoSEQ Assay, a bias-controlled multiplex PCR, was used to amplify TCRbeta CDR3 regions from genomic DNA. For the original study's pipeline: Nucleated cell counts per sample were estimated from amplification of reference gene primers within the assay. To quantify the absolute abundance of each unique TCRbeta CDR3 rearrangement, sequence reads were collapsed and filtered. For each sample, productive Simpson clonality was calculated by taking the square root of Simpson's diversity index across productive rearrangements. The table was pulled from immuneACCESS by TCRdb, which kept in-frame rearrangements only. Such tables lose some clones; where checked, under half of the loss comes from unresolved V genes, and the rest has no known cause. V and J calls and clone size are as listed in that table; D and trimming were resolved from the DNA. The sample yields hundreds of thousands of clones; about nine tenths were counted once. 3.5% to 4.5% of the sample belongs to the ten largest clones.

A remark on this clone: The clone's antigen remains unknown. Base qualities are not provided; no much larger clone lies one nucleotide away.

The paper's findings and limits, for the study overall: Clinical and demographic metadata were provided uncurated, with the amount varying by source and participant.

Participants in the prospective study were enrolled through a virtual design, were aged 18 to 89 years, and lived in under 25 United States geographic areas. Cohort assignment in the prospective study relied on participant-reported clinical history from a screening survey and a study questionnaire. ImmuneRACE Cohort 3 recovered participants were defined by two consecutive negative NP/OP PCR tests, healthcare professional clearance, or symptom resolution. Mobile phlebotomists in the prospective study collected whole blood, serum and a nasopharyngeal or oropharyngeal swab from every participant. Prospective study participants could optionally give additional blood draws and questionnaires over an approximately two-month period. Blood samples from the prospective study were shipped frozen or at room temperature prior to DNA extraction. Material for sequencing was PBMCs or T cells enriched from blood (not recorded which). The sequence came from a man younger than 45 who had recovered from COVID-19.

The CDR3 protein is CASSTEGTPDGMDTQYF. The nucleotide sequence is TGTGCCAGCAGCACGGAGGGGACTCCAGATGGAATGGATACGCAGTATTTT. The sequence is built from TRBV3-1 (or the pseudogene TRBV3-2) and TRBJ2-3, with TRBD2 perhaps the D gene, on 6 matching bases. CDR1 and CDR2, looked up from the germline V gene (reference sequence), are LGHDT and YNNKEL. The cysteine opens and the phenylalanine closes a CDR3 of 17 amino acids. The CDR3 DNA has 51 bases and is translated from base 1. V is reduced by 5 bases and J by 6 bases, leaving a spacing of 24 bases between them.